This T cell receptor (beta chain) was identified during a study of blood T cell repertoires in COVID-19 (dated by TCRdb to the early 2020s). At the level of the whole study: The collaborator samples originated in the United States, Italy and Spain and spanned the acute and convalescent phases of COVID-19. The repertoires were released in a freely available public database intended as a resource for research on the immune response to SARS-CoV-2. The prospective study material was composed of cDNA or gDNA derived from T cells, B-cell-depleted T cells, or PBMCs. Sample metadata almost always included a de-identified subject ID, COVID-19 status, age in years and sex. Where available, HLA class I and class II types were obtained from metadata supplied by the sample provider rather than from assay-based typing. The samples were drawn from two sources: the first 160 participants of the ongoing ImmuneRACE study, and 1,200 or so subjects contributed by 6 global collaborators. Deeply sampled blood TCRbeta repertoires from subjects exposed to, actively infected with, or recovered from COVID-19 were included in the dataset.

Another Seattle source contributed samples from volunteer blood donors who had recovered from COVID-19. Collaborating institutions collected whole blood in K2EDTA tubes following their own protocols. For TCRbeta analysis, collaborators shipped samples as frozen whole blood, isolated PBMCs, or DNA extracted from either of those sample types. This clone came up a few times. Its target antigen remains unknown. The input lacks base qualities; no much larger clone sits a single base away. Compared with germline, V lacks 5 bases and J lacks 4 bases; bases without a gene match: 10. CDR3 length: 16 amino acids, cysteine to phenylalanine. The kept DNA is CDR3 alone, 48 bases in frame from the first base. CDR1 and CDR2, looked up from the germline V gene (reference sequence), are SEHNR and FQNEAQ. TCRbeta CDR3 regions were amplified from genomic DNA by means of the immunoSEQ Assay, a bias-controlled multiplex PCR. As for the authors' bioinformatics: The number of nucleated cells in each sample was estimated from the amplification of reference gene primers within the assay. Sequence reads were collapsed and filtered to measure the absolute abundance of every unique TCRbeta CDR3 rearrangement. Productive Simpson clonality was computed per sample as the square root of Simpson's diversity index over productive rearrangements. TCRdb's version of the immuneACCESS table is confined to in-frame rearrangements and falls short of the full clone set. An unresolved V gene accounts for under half of the shortfall where checked; the remainder is of unknown origin. Clone size and the V and J calls come from that table; the DNA yielded D and trimming. The sample table records about 260,000 clones; around 89% of these occur just once. Roughly 4% of the sample comes from the top ten.

Results the study describes overall, beyond this receptor: The quantity of clinical and demographic metadata differed by source and by participant and was supplied without curation.

This TCR was recovered from a man between 60 and 75 years old who had recovered from COVID-19. The chain couples TRBV7-9 to TRBJ2-2; 7 bases in the junction line up with TRBD2. The specimen was peripheral blood. The DNA is as follows: TGTGCCAGCAGCGGACCCCCGCGGGAGAGCACCGGGGAGCTGTTTTTT. This yields the protein CASSGPPRESTGELFF.